The 17 T cell receptor beta chains below come from one sample, sequenced in a study of T cells in women clearing cervical HPV infection. Sequencing used immunoSEQ multiplex PCR; TCRdb keeps in-frame clones, though not all of them. Its table lists about 26,000 clones. The source material was blood buffy coat. These receptors came from a woman between 18 and 69 years old with a cervical HPV16 infection that either progressed to CIN3+ or cleared (not recorded which).

Regarding this clone: The read finishes 3 residues shy of the CDR3 end, and the germline J gene is used to complete it. The V call is TRBV7-2, the J call TRBJ1-1, with D perhaps TRBD1 (5 bases). From germline, CDR1 is SGHTA and CDR2 FQGNSA. Trimming cost V 5 bases and J 4 bases, with 17 bases left between them. This CDR3 has 15 residues. The CDR3 protein is CASSTTSQDFTEAFF. Incomplete CDR3 DNA: TGTGCCAGCAGCACTACTTCACAGGATTTCACTGAA.

This CDR3 reads CSVYLPRGSTDTQYF. The CDR3 bases that were read are TGCAGCGTTTACCTTCCGCGGGGAAGCACAGATACG. V gene TRBV29-1 combines with J gene TRBJ2-3, with D perhaps matching TRBD2 (6 bases). The sequenced fragment ends 3 residues before the CDR3 boundary, so the rest is inferred from the germline J gene. Trimming pared 5 bases from V and 0 bases from J, leaving 15 bases between. Looked up from germline, CDR1 is SQVTM and CDR2 is ANQGSEA. This CDR3 spans 15 amino acids.

A note on this clone: With the read ending 3 residues before the CDR3 end, the germline J gene is used to fill in that end. The J gene is TRBJ2-3, the V gene TRBV5-1; D unclear. V was cut by 0 bases and J by 4 bases, with 6 bases left in between. Germline assignment: CDR1 SGHRS and CDR2 YFSETQ. The CDR3 runs 13 residues. The CDR3 reads CASSLERPDTQYF. The CDR3 DNA, read in part, is TGCGCCAGCAGCTTGGAAAGGCCAGATACG.

About this clone itself: The read terminates 3 residues ahead of where the CDR3 ends, so the germline J gene completes it. The chain recombines TRBV7-8 with TRBJ1-4; no definite D call. The CDR3 runs 13 residues. CDR1 is SGHVS and CDR2 is FQNEAQ in the germline V gene. Between the trimmed V and J ends, which lost 5 bases and 5 bases, there was a span of 9 bases. The sequenced CDR3 bases are TGTGCCAGCAGCAGAACCAGAAATGAAAAA. Protein sequence: CASSRTRNEK. The CDR3 in full is CASSRTRNEKLFF.

On this clone: The read ends 3 residues early relative to the CDR3; the germline J gene fills the gap. J is TRBJ1-5 and V is TRBV30, with D possibly TRBD1 on 5 matching bases. V was clipped by 0 bases and J by 9 bases, with 15 bases between them. CDR1 and CDR2 from the germline V gene are GTSNPN and SVGIG (reference sequence). The CDR3 has 14 residues. CDR3 bases read: TGTGCCTGGAGTGTCGACCTCCGGGGGTGGCCC. This gives the protein CAWSVDLRGWP. The whole CDR3 protein reads CAWSVDLRGWPQHF.

In regard to this clone: The junction and the germline gene differ at one end; a read error may be behind it. The read terminates 3 residues ahead of where the CDR3 ends, so the germline J gene completes it. V is TRBV5-1 and J is TRBJ2-6; the D gene is possibly TRBD1 (5 bases). The germline V gene has CDR1 SGHRS and CDR2 YFSETQ. The CDR3 extends over 14 amino acids. This chain's CDR3 is CTSSLTAGANVLTF. The sequenced part of the CDR3 DNA is TGCACCAGCAGCCTGACAGCTGGGGCCAACGTC.

As regards this clone: The CDR3 goes on 3 residues after the read ends, and that part is filled in from the germline J gene. The gene calls are TRBV7-6 and TRBJ2-2; D possibly corresponds to TRBD1 (6 bases). This CDR3 has 14 amino acids. The germline V gene has CDR1 SGHVS and CDR2 FNYEAQ. V was shortened by 5 bases and J by 4 bases, with 11 bases between the two germline ends. CDR3 sequence: CASSPTGTTGELFF. The CDR3 bases that were read are TGTGCCAGCAGCCCGACAGGAACCACCGGGGAG.

On this clone itself: Coverage ceases 3 residues before the CDR3 finishes, and the germline J gene fills in the end. The chain is built from TRBV7-9 and TRBJ1-4, with 7 positions matching TRBD1. With V trimmed by 5 bases and J by 7 bases, 7 bases remained unmatched. CDR3 size: 14 residues. Germline CDR1 is SEHNR and CDR2 is FQNEAQ (reference sequence). This CDR3 is CASSIQGRGEKLFF. The CDR3 DNA, read in part, is TGTGCCAGCAGCATACAGGGGCGAGGTGAAAAA.

With respect to this clone: The read terminates 3 residues ahead of where the CDR3 ends, so the germline J gene completes it. This chain uses TRBV28 with TRBJ2-1; TRBD1 is a possible D gene (6 bases). This CDR3 has 15 residues. Looked up from germline, CDR1 is MDHEN and CDR2 is SYDVKM. Deletions cut 7 bases from V and 9 bases from J, with 22 bases between. The CDR3 bases that were read are TGTGCCAGCAAACTGACAGGAGGACCCTCCTTTGAG. As protein: CASKLTGGPSFE. The whole CDR3 is CASKLTGGPSFEQFF.

Details on this clone: The CDR3 goes on 3 residues after the read ends, and that part is filled in from the germline J gene. The rearrangement joins TRBV29-1 to TRBJ2-1, with 7 bases aligning to TRBD1. V trimming: 7 bases; J trimming: 0 bases; junction bases outside the gene matches: 3. The germline V gene has CDR1 SQVTM and CDR2 ANQGSEA. CDR3 length: 13 amino acids. The CDR3 sequence is CSAGTDSYNEQFF. The sequenced CDR3 bases are TGCAGCGCCGGGACAGACTCCTACAATGAG.

On this clone itself: The read falls 3 residues short of the CDR3 end, and the missing part is taken from the germline J gene. The V gene is TRBV19, the J gene TRBJ1-5; D is unresolved. This CDR3 region has 15 residues. The germline V and J ends were trimmed by 1 base and 4 bases, with 11 bases remaining between them. Germline V CDR1 and CDR2: LNHDA, SQIVND (reference sequence). The CDR3 spells CASSIGSPGNQPQHF. The CDR3 bases that were read are TGTGCCAGTAGTATAGGTTCGCCGGGGAATCAGCCC.

A note on this clone: With the read ending 3 residues before the CDR3 end, the germline J gene is used to fill in that end. The V call is TRBV7-9, the J call TRBJ1-2; TRBD1 matches 7 bases. CDR1 is SEHNR and CDR2 is FQNEAQ in the germline V gene (reference sequence). The CDR3 consists of 15 residues. Here the CDR3 reads CASSLAGTAGNDYTF. The sequenced CDR3 bases are TGTGCCAGCAGCTTGGCCGGGACAGCGGGCAATGAC.

Note on this clone: From the germline J gene comes the end of the CDR3, since the read stops 3 residues before it. This rearrangement joins TRBV5-3 to TRBJ2-7; tentatively, D is TRBD1 (5 bases). TRBV5-3 is an open reading frame whose function is uncertain. Trimming cost V 1 base and J 2 bases, with 10 bases left between them. The CDR3 loop spans 14 amino acids. CDR3: CARSLLAGPYEQYF. The sequenced part of the CDR3 DNA is TGTGCCAGAAGCTTGTTGGCAGGGCCCTACGAG.

On this clone itself: The observed sequence ends 3 residues before the CDR3 terminus, with the missing tail filled in from the germline J gene. The chain carries TRBV30 and TRBJ2-3, with D perhaps TRBD2 (6 bases). Germline V CDR1 and CDR2: GTSNPN, SVGIG (reference sequence). The CDR3 has 14 amino acids. CDR3 amino acids: CAWSVDLRGWPQYF. The part of the CDR3 DNA that was read is TGTGCCTGGAGTGTCGACCTCCGGGGGTGGCCG.

On this clone itself: The read stops 3 residues short of the end of the CDR3; the missing end is completed from the germline J gene. This chain connects TRBV11-2 to TRBJ2-3; no clear D. V was cut by 5 bases and J by 4 bases, with 10 bases left in between. Germline V gives CDR1 SGHAT, CDR2 FQNNGV. The CDR3 length is 13 residues. CDR3 DNA (partial): TGTGCCAGCAGCACCGACATACCAGATACG. Translating gives CASSTDIPDT. The whole CDR3 sequence is CASSTDIPDTQYF. Drawing the rest from reference TRBV11-2 and TRBJ2-3, the complete variable domain is EAGVAQSPRYKIIEKRQSVAFWCNPISGHATLYWYQQILGQGPKLLIQFQNNGVVDDSQLPKDRFSAERLKGVDSTLKIQPAKLEDSAVYLCASSTDIPDTQYFGPGTRLTVL.

Note on this clone: The read gets to within 3 residues of the CDR3 end, and the germline J gene fills in the rest. The genes are TRBV7-8 and TRBJ2-5, with D perhaps matching TRBD2 (5 bases). The V and J ends lost 7 bases and 1 base respectively, with 13 bases between them. CDR3 size: 14 residues. The germline V gene encodes CDR1 SGHVS and CDR2 FQNEAQ. The CDR3 sequence is CASTRGRVQETQYF. CDR3 DNA, as far as it was read: TGTGCCAGCACTAGAGGGCGGGTCCAAGAGACC.

Details on this clone: Coverage ceases 3 residues before the CDR3 finishes, and the germline J gene fills in the end. The chain is built from TRBV2 and TRBJ1-2, with TRBD1 as a possible D gene (5 bases). The CDR3 has 13 amino acids. Germline V gene lookup returns CDR1 SNHLY and CDR2 FYNNEI. The germline V and J ends were trimmed by 6 bases and 4 bases, with 12 bases remaining between them. CDR3 DNA, as far as it was read: TGTGCCAGCAGGAGGGGAGGAGGCTATGGC. Translation gives CASRRGGGYG. The entire CDR3 is CASRRGGGYGYTF.